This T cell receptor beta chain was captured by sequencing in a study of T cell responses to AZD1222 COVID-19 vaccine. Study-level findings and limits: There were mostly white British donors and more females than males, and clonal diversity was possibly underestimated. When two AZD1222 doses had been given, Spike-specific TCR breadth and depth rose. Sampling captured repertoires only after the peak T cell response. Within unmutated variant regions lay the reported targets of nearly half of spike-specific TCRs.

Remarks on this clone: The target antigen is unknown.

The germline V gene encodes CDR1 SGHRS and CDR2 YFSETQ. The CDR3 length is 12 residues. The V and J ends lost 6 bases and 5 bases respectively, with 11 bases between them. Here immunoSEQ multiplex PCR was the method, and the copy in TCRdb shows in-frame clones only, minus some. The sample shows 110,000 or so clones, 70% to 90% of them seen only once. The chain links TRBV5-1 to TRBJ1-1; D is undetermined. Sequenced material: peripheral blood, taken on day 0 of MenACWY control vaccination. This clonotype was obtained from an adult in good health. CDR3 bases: TGCGCCAGCACCGAGTTAGGGACTGAAGCTTTCTTT. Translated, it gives CASTELGTEAFF.